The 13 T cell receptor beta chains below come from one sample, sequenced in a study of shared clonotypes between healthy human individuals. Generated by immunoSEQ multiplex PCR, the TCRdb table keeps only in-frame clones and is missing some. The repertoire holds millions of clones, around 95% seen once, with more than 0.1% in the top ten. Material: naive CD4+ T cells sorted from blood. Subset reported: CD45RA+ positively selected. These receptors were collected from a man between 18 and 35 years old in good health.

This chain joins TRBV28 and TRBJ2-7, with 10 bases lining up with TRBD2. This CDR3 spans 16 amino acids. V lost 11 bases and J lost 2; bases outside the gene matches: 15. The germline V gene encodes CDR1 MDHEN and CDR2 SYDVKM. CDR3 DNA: TGTGCCGCCCCGAGAAGCGGGGGGGCCGATACCTACGAGCAGTACTTC. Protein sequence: CAAPRSGGADTYEQYF.

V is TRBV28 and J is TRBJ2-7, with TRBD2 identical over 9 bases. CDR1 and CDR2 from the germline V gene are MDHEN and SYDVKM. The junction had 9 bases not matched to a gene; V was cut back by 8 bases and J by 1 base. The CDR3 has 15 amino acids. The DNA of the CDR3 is TGTGCCAGCTTGCGGGGGGGTTTCGGGTCCTACGAGCAGTACTTC. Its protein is CASLRGGFGSYEQYF.

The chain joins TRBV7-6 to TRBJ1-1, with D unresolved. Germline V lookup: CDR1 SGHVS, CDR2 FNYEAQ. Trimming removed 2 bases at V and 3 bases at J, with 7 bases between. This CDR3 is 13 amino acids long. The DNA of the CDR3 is TGTGCCAGCAGCTTACAACCATACACTGAAGCTTTCTTT. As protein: CASSLQPYTEAFF.

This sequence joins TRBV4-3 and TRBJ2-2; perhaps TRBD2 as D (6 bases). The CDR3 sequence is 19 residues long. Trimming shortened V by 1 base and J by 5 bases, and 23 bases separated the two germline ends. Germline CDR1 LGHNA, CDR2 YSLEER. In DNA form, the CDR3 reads TGCGCCAGCAGCCAAGGCCCGATTAGCTCCGGGAGTGGAACCGGGGAGCTGTTTTTT. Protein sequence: CASSQGPISSGSGTGELFF.

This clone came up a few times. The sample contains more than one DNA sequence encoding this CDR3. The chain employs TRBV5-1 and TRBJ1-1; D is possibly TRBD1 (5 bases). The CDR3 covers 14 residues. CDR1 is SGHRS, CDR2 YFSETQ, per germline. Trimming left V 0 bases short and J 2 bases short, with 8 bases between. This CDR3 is CASSLGQPNTEAFF. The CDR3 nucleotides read TGCGCCAGCAGCTTGGGACAGCCTAACACTGAAGCTTTCTTT.

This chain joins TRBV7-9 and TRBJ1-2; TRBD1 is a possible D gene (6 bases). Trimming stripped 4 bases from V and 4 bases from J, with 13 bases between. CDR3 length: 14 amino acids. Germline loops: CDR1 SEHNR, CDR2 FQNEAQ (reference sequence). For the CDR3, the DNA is TGTGCCAGCAGCTCTGGGGACACATTCTATGGCTACACCTTC. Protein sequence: CASSSGDTFYGYTF.

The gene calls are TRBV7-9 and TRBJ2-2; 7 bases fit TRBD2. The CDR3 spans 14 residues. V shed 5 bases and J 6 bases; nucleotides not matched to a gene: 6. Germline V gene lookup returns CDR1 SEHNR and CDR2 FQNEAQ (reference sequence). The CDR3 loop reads CASSPLAGAGELFF. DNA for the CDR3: TGTGCCAGCAGCCCCTTGGCGGGGGCCGGGGAGCTGTTTTTT.

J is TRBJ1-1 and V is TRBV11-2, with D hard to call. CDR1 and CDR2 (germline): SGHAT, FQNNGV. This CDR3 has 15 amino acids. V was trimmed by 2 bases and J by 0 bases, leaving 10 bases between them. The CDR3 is CASSLKVGLNTEAFF. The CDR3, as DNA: TGTGCCAGCAGCTTAAAGGTGGGGTTGAACACTGAAGCTTTCTTT.

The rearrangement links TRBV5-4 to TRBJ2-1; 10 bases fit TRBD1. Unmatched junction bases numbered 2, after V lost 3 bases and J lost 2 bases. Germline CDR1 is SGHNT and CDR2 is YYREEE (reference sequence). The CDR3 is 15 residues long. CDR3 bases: TGTGCCAGCAGCTGGACAGGGGGACCCTACAATGAGCAGTTCTTC. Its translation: CASSWTGGPYNEQFF.

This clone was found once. CDR3 sequence reads: CAIDRGTDTEAFF. In DNA form, the CDR3 reads TGTGCCATAGACAGGGGGACTGACACTGAAGCTTTCTTT. V and J are TRBV10-3 and TRBJ1-1; 9 positions match TRBD1. CDR1 and CDR2 (germline): ENHRY, SYGVKD. This CDR3 is built from 13 residues. V gave up 9 bases and J gave up 3 bases; unmatched junction bases: 5.

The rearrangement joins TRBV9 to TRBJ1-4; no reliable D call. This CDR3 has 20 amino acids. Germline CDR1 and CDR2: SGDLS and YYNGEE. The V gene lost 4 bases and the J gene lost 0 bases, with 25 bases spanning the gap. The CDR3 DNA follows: TGTGCCAGCAGCCCGTCTGGAGGCACTTCCGGCTTTACAACTAATGAAAAACTGTTTTTT. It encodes CASSPSGGTSGFTTNEKLFF.

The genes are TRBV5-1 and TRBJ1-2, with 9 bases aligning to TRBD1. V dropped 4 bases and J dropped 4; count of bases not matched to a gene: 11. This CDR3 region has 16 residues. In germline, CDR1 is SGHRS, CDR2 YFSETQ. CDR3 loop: CASSLFQTGGSYGYTF. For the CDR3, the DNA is TGCGCCAGCAGCCTCTTCCAGACAGGGGGGAGCTATGGCTACACCTTC.

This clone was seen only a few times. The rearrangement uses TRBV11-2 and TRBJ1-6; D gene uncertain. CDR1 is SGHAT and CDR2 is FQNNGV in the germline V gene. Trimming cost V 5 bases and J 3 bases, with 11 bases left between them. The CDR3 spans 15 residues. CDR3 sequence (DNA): TGTGCCAGCAGCCGTATAGGGAGCTATAATTCACCCCTCCACTTT. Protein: CASSRIGSYNSPLHF.